Reported below is one T cell receptor beta chain. At one boundary the junction diverges from the germline segment, which might be a read error. This CDR3 region has 13 residues. CDR1 SGHTA and CDR2 FQGNSA come from the germline V gene. The second PCR ran roughly 6 to 12 cycles with a sample-barcoded 5' primer and J-beta primers. MiXCR, applied by TCRdb to the 5' RACE reads, yields one record per CDR3 protein. The top ten hold 15% to 19% of the sample, which has 710,000 or so distinct CDR3 sequences, about 30% seen once. The data originate from a study of blood T cells in healthy people across ages. The sequenced material came from blood. The TCR sequence derives from an elderly woman in good health. The chain joins TRBV7-2 to TRBJ2-7; D uncertain. The CDR3: CASNLVDSYEQYF. The CDR3 DNA is TGTGCCAGCAACTTAGTGGACTCCTACGAGCAGTACTTC.